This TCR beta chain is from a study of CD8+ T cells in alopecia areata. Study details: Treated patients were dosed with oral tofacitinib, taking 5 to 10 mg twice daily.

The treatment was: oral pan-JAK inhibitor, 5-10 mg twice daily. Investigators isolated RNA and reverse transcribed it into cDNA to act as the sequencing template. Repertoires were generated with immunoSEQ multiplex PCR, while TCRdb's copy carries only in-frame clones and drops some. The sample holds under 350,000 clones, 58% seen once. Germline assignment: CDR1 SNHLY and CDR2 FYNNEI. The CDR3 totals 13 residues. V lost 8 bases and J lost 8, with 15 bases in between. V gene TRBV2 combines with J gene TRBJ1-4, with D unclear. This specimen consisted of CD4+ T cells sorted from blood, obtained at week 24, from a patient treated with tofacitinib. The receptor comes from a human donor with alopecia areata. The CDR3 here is CASGSDPREKLFF. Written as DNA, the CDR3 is TGTGCCAGCGGGTCGGACCCGCGGGAAAAACTGTTTTTT.